Listed below are T cell receptor beta chains from one sample, sequenced in a study of CD8 T cells in ankylosing spondylitis. TCRdb used MiXCR to reprocess the 5' RACE reads, holding one entry per CDR3 protein. Of a few hundred thousand distinct CDR3 sequences in the sample, more than 20% were seen once. The sample taken for sequencing was blood, either unsorted or a sorted T cell fraction (not recorded which). The receptor set was obtained from a male donor with ankylosing spondylitis or in good health (not recorded which). CDR3s include the opening cysteine and the closing phenylalanine or tryptophan. The order of the fields is clone size, V gene, CDR3 length, J gene, D gene, CDR3 protein, CDR3 DNA. The D gene is left open where the match is weak. Clone size, where shown, is once, few, many, or a class for clones that have expanded.

>.|TRBV2|17|TRBJ2-7|TRBD2
CASSESPLAGGPYEQYF
TGTGCCAGCAGTGAATCCCCTCTAGCGGGGGGCCCCTACGAGCAGTACTTC
>few|TRBV10-2|15|TRBJ2-5|.
CASSFASPTQETQYF
TGCGCCAGCAGTTTTGCTAGTCCAACCCAAGAGACCCAGTACTTC
>.|TRBV9|15|TRBJ2-2|TRBD1
CASSVGQGNTGELFF
TGTGCCAGCAGCGTAGGACAGGGTAACACCGGGGAGCTGTTTTTT
>few|TRBV29-1|16|TRBJ1-1|TRBD1
CSVVGLRRQGSTEAFF
TGCAGCGTTGTTGGTCTCAGAAGACAGGGTAGCACTGAAGCTTTCTTT
>.|TRBV5-6|13|TRBJ1-1|.
CASSLILNTEAFF
TGTGCCAGCAGCTTGATCCTGAACACTGAAGCTTTCTTT
>.|TRBV3-1|13|TRBJ2-2|.
CASSQDWNGELFF
TGTGCCAGCAGCCAAGATTGGAACGGGGAGCTGTTTTTT
>few|TRBV13|15|TRBJ2-4|.
CASSHRDSTPHIQYF
TGTGCCAGCAGCCACCGGGACTCGACTCCGCACATTCAGTACTTC
>few|TRBV2|10|TRBJ2-1|.
CASMGSEQFF
TGTGCCAGCATGGGATCCGAGCAGTTCTTC
>few|TRBV7-2|14|TRBJ1-2|.
CASSSPGRDYGYTF
TGTGCCAGCAGCTCCCCTGGGCGGGACTATGGCTACACCTTC
>.|TRBV5-1|14|TRBJ2-1|.
CASSLHGSYNEQFF
TGCGCCAGCAGCTTGCATGGCTCCTACAATGAGCAGTTCTTC
>once|TRBV10-1|14|TRBJ2-3|.
CASSEELLRDTQYF
TGCGCCAGCAGTGAAGAGCTTCTGCGAGATACGCAGTATTTT
>few|TRBV6-2/TRBV6-3|18|TRBJ2-7|.
CASSYSTQGIAADYGQYF
TGTGCCAGCAGTTACTCGACACAGGGAATAGCAGCTGACTACGGGCAGTACTTC
>few|TRBV5-1|13|TRBJ2-1|TRBD1
CASRAGGNDEQFF
TGCGCCAGCAGGGCAGGGGGCAACGATGAGCAGTTCTTC
>few|TRBV6-1|15|TRBJ2-7|TRBD1
CASSARDRDSYEQYF
TGTGCCAGCAGTGCCCGGGACAGGGACTCCTACGAGCAGTACTTC
>few|TRBV2|17|TRBJ2-7|.
CASSEALWSSYSYEQYF
TGTGCCAGCAGTGAAGCCCTTTGGTCTAGCTACTCCTACGAGCAGTACTTC
>.|TRBV20-1|17|TRBJ2-2|TRBD2
CSARDWAGGGNTGELFF
TGCAGTGCTAGAGATTGGGCCGGCGGGGGGAACACCGGGGAGCTGTTTTTT
>.|TRBV7-9|13|TRBJ1-1|.
CASSAVGPSKAFF
TGTGCCAGCAGCGCCGTTGGGCCCTCAAAAGCTTTCTTT
>.|TRBV6-1|13|TRBJ2-1|.
CASRPGLLGEQFF
TGTGCCAGCAGACCGGGACTTCTCGGTGAGCAGTTCTTC
>many|TRBV4-1|14|TRBJ2-7|TRBD1
CASSLSGQDYEQYF
TGCGCCAGCAGCCTATCGGGACAGGACTACGAGCAGTACTTC
>.|TRBV28|13|TRBJ2-7|.
CASSPQGVREQYF
TGTGCCAGCAGCCCGCAGGGTGTTCGCGAGCAGTACTTC
>few|TRBV10-3|14|TRBJ2-7|TRBD2
CAMSPAGGRAGQYF
TGTGCCATGAGCCCGGCGGGGGGGCGCGCGGGGCAGTACTTC
>few|TRBV7-9|17|TRBJ2-2|.
CASSLGWDRMNTGELFF
TGTGCCAGCAGCTTAGGGTGGGACCGGATGAACACCGGGGAGCTGTTTTTT
>.|TRBV19|14|TRBJ2-7|TRBD1
CASSIGQGAYEQYF
TGTGCCAGTAGTATCGGACAGGGGGCTTACGAGCAGTACTTC
>few|TRBV20-1|15|TRBJ2-3|.
CSARDRGLLTDTQYF
TGCAGTGCTAGAGACCGTGGACTACTCACTGATACGCAGTATTTT
>.|TRBV11-2|15|TRBJ2-1|.
CASSHPLAGSDEQFF
TGTGCCAGCAGCCACCCTCTTGCTGGCTCGGATGAGCAGTTCTTC
>few|TRBV12-3/TRBV12-4|12|TRBJ2-1|.
CASTGTYNEQFF
TGTGCCAGCACGGGGACCTACAATGAGCAGTTCTTC
>few|TRBV20-1|15|TRBJ2-1|TRBD2
CSADSGLAGGNEQFF
TGCAGTGCAGACTCGGGACTAGCGGGGGGGAATGAGCAGTTCTTC
>few|TRBV11-1|18|TRBJ2-1|.
CASSLRSQPPITFDEQFF
TGTGCCAGCAGCTTAAGGTCCCAGCCCCCAATCACGTTCGATGAGCAGTTCTTC
>.|TRBV4-1|13|TRBJ2-7|.
CASSQLTGPEQYF
TGCGCCAGCAGCCAATTAACAGGGCCCGAGCAGTACTTC
>.|TRBV13|15|TRBJ2-3|TRBD2
CASRPSGVHPDTQYF
TGTGCCAGCAGACCAAGCGGGGTCCACCCAGATACGCAGTATTTT
>.|TRBV11-2|13|TRBJ2-5|.
CASRHWGSETQYF
TGTGCCAGCAGGCATTGGGGGTCGGAGACCCAGTACTTC
>few|TRBV20-1|11|TRBJ1-1|.
CSVLLNTEAFF
TGCAGTGTGTTATTAAACACTGAAGCTTTCTTT
>few|TRBV7-2|15|TRBJ1-5|.
CASSPHDSSNQPQHF
TGTGCCAGCAGCCCCCACGACAGTAGCAATCAGCCCCAGCATTTT
>.|TRBV4-1|19|TRBJ2-1|TRBD2
CASGVQASGGSSSYNEQFF
TGCGCCAGTGGTGTGCAGGCTAGCGGGGGCTCAAGCTCCTACAATGAGCAGTTCTTC
>.|TRBV12-3/TRBV12-4|11|TRBJ2-3|TRBD2
CASTGGDTQYF
TGTGCCAGCACCGGGGGGGATACGCAGTATTTT
>few|TRBV4-1|14|TRBJ1-5|.
CASSQDQGSQPQHF
TGCGCCAGCAGCCAAGATCAGGGGAGTCAGCCCCAGCATTTT
>.|TRBV24-1|19|TRBJ2-2|.
CATSDFGGPEGWNTGELFF
TGTGCCACCAGTGATTTTGGGGGGCCCGAAGGATGGAACACCGGGGAGCTGTTTTTT
>few|TRBV11-2|15|TRBJ2-1|TRBD2
CASSSRLAGGLEQFF
TGTGCCAGCAGCTCTAGACTAGCGGGGGGCCTAGAGCAGTTCTTC
>.|TRBV2|18|TRBJ2-1|TRBD2
CASSHGPGGTGVYNEQFF
TGTGCCAGCAGTCATGGGCCGGGGGGGACCGGGGTCTACAATGAGCAGTTCTTC
>few|TRBV12-3/TRBV12-4|16|TRBJ2-5|.
CASSPQTGREQETQYF
TGTGCCAGCAGTCCACAGACAGGGAGGGAGCAAGAGACCCAGTACTTC
>few|TRBV20-1|13|TRBJ2-4|.
CSAEGGPTGAQYF
TGCAGTGCTGAGGGGGGACCTACAGGGGCTCAGTACTTC
>.|TRBV5-1|15|TRBJ1-4|TRBD1
CASSPGQGVYEKLFF
TGCGCCAGCAGCCCGGGACAGGGAGTGTATGAAAAACTGTTTTTT
>few|TRBV4-1|14|TRBJ1-2|TRBD1
CASSQQGADYGYTF
TGCGCCAGCAGCCAACAGGGGGCTGACTATGGCTACACCTTC
>many|TRBV5-1|14|TRBJ2-7|.
CASSLEGGSYEQYF
TGTGCCAGCAGCTTAGAGGGGGGCTCCTACGAGCAGTACTTC
>many|TRBV29-1|13|TRBJ1-2|.
CSVALGGSEGYTF
TGCAGCGTTGCCCTGGGAGGGAGTGAGGGCTACACCTTC
>.|TRBV5-6|14|TRBJ2-6|.
CASSPGDGANVLTF
TGTGCCAGCAGTCCAGGGGACGGGGCCAACGTCCTGACTTTC
>once|TRBV29-1|14|TRBJ2-7|TRBD1
CSVEDPDRGDEQYF
TGCAGCGTTGAAGATCCCGACAGGGGCGACGAGCAGTACTTC
>few|TRBV7-2|18|TRBJ1-5|.
CASSLSVRGIYSNQPQHF
TGTGCCAGCAGCTTAAGCGTCCGGGGGATTTATAGCAATCAGCCCCAGCATTTT
>.|TRBV7-9|17|TRBJ1-4|TRBD1
CASSLVGTGETNEKLFF
TGTGCCAGCAGCTTAGTTGGGACAGGGGAAACTAATGAAAAACTGTTTTTT
>few|TRBV7-9|15|TRBJ1-1|.
CASSFFTGSGTEAFF
TGTGCCAGCAGCTTCTTTACAGGGTCGGGAACTGAAGCTTTCTTT
>few|TRBV11-1|13|TRBJ2-5|.
CASSLVTAETQYF
TGTGCCAGCAGCTTGGTCACCGCGGAGACCCAGTACTTC
>.|TRBV29-1|12|TRBJ2-1|.
CSVEKVGVEQFF
TGCAGCGTTGAAAAGGTGGGAGTTGAGCAGTTCTTC
>few|TRBV12-3/TRBV12-4|16|TRBJ2-3|TRBD2
CASTPGRGGDTDTQYF
TGTGCCAGCACCCCTGGGCGGGGGGGCGATACAGATACGCAGTATTTT